This T cell receptor (beta chain) was retrieved from a study of beta chain features in type 1 diabetes (dated by TCRdb to 2017 to 2018). Study-level background: Mean age, gender distribution, total cell number and subset yield did not differ between patients and healthy donors. In the study, recently diagnosed type 1 diabetes patients and matched healthy donors were compared on the TCRB repertoires of their sorted circulating CD4+ T cell subsets. A total of around 110,000,000 sorted cells were examined across all samples, and RNA yield correlated strongly with the number of cells per subset. Whereas all 30 or so donors provided naive and central memory subsets, regulatory and stem cell-like memory subsets were isolated from just 8 patients and about 8 healthy donors. The paper's findings and limits, for the study overall: A moderate but significant shortening of TCRB CDR3 length was observed in type 1 diabetes patients in all four CD4+ subsets. Naive, central memory and regulatory TCRB repertoires appeared more similar among patients than among healthy donors. Sequencing cDNA rather than genomic DNA could over-represent highly expressing activated cells, although activation and CD3 levels did not differ between groups. PCR may preferentially amplify shorter templates, but because patient and control samples were amplified and corrected together, any resulting skew would affect both groups equally. At VDJ recombination sites, patients with type 1 diabetes made fewer insertions and deleted more nucleotides, a pattern implying thymic rearrangement abnormalities. Only small numbers of individuals were included in the HLA sub-analyses, which left unresolved whether HLA type had any influence on TCRB rearrangement.

Many counts were recorded for this clone. Its recognized antigen is unknown. Base qualities were left out, and no much larger clone turns up one base away. In the germline V gene, CDR1 corresponds to SGHAT and CDR2 to FQNNGV. The CDR3, from cysteine to phenylalanine, totals 13 residues. The retained sequence is limited to the CDR3, 39 bases, with the frame set at the first base. V and J are truncated by 1 base and 3 bases respectively, leaving an intervening sequence of 4 bases. The entire isolated RNA was reverse transcribed using the High Capacity cDNA Reverse Transcription Kit, and thus expressed TCRB transcripts were sequenced. Deep immunoSEQ sequencing was performed on naive, central memory and regulatory T cell samples, with an average of about 3.6 million total reads per sample. After sorted cells were lysed in RLT buffer, RNA was extracted with DNase-treated RNeasy Micro or Mini kits, with the choice depending on cell number. Each cell subset was processed on its own to prevent cross-contamination, while patient and healthy donor samples were processed together. The immunoSEQ multiplex PCR was used to amplify TCRB sequences from cDNA, generating 87-bp fragments that spanned the CDR3 region. The amplicons were sequenced using the Illumina HiSeq platform. In the source study's methods: PCR bias was corrected computationally using synthetic template baselines, and reads within Hamming distance 2 were collapsed, with unmergeable singletons discarded. By aligning reads against IMGT, V, D and J genes, CDR3 length, and insertions or deletions at six rearrangement sites were assigned. Within each subset, clonotype counts were normalized to sorted cell number, after which true diversity and Gini coefficients were computed with the tcR R package. The overlap coefficient, calculated on TCRB nucleotide sequences, was used to quantify repertoire sharing. TCRdb obtained this table from immuneACCESS and retained in-frame rearrangements with V and J assigned. These tables miss some clones; where compared with another copy, unresolved V genes account for less than half of the shortfall, and the remainder is unexplained. Clone size and the V and J calls come from that table; the DNA yielded D and trimming. The sample records a few hundred thousand clones, roughly 15% of which are singletons. Of the sample, 6.7% is held by the ten largest clones.

Each donor gave one peripheral blood draw, approximately 100 mL on average, collected into heparinised tubes. A BD FACSAria II and a panel including CD45RO, CCR7, CD25, CD127, CD95 and CD27 were used to sort naive, central memory, regulatory and stem cell-like memory CD4+ T cells. All sorted populations exceeded 95% purity. PBMCs were isolated immediately by Lymphoprep density gradient centrifugation and stained directly without culture. To minimize batch effects, samples were stained and sorted in pairs, one healthy donor with one patient per experiment. Source material: central memory CD4+ T cells from blood. The chain uses TRBV11-2 and TRBJ1-5, with the D gene not clear enough to name. This TCR came from a man in his thirties or forties in good health. The nucleotide sequence reads TGTGCCAGCAGCTTAGCCCCCAATCAGCCCCAGCATTTT. The resulting protein is CASSLAPNQPQHF. Reference TRBV11-2 and TRBJ1-5 proteins supply the regions before and after the CDR3; the full variable domain is: EAGVAQSPRYKIIEKRQSVAFWCNPISGHATLYWYQQILGQGPKLLIQFQNNGVVDDSQLPKDRFSAERLKGVDSTLKIQPAKLEDSAVYLCASSLAPNQPQHFGDGTRLSIL.